This TCR beta chain was sequenced during a study of cytomegalovirus exposure and HLA in healthy donors. The method was immunoSEQ multiplex PCR; TCRdb's version includes in-frame clones alone and lacks a portion of them. The sample carries about 70,000 clones, approximately 95% recorded once. The CDR3 totals 13 residues. Trimming pared 1 base from V and 3 bases from J, leaving 6 bases between. The germline gives CDR1 SEHNR, CDR2 FQNEAQ (reference sequence). The TCR sequence derives from a man younger than 35 in good health and CMV-seropositive. This chain links TRBV7-9 with TRBJ1-2; a possible D gene is TRBD1 (5 bases). The sequencing input was PBMCs. The CDR3 loop reads CASSLGRDYGYTF. CDR3 DNA sequence: TGTGCCAGCAGCTTAGGCAGGGACTATGGCTACACCTTC.